This TCR beta chain is from a study of T cell changes during pregnancy in multiple sclerosis. Generated by immunoSEQ multiplex PCR, the TCRdb table keeps only in-frame clones and is missing some. The sample records some 41,000 clones, about 88% being singletons. V shed 3 bases, J shed 5 bases, and the junction held 4 bases outside the gene matches. The CDR3 loop spans 13 amino acids. The germline V gene has CDR1 MNHEY and CDR2 SMNVEV (reference sequence). This sample comprised CD8+ T cells from peripheral blood mononuclear cells, obtained in the first trimester of pregnancy. This sequence was found in a female donor with multiple sclerosis, enrolled in a pregnancy study. This chain connects TRBV27 to TRBJ2-7, with TRBD1 identical over 7 bases. In nucleotides, the CDR3 is TGTGCCAGCAGTTTGAGCAGGGGGAACGAGCAGTACTTC. It yields the protein CASSLSRGNEQYF.